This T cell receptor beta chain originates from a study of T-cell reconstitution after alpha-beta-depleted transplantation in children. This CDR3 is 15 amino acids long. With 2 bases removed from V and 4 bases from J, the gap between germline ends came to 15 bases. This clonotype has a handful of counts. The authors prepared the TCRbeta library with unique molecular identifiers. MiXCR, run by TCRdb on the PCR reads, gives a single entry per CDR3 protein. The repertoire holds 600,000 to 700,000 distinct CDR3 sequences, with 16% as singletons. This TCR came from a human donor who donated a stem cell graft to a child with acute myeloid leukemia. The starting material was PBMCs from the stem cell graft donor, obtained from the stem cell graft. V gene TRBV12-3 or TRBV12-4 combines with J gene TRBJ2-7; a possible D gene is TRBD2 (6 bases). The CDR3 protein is CASSLLGTHNYEQYF. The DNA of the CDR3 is TGTGCCAGCAGTTTATTAGGGACTCATAATTACGAGCAGTACTTC.